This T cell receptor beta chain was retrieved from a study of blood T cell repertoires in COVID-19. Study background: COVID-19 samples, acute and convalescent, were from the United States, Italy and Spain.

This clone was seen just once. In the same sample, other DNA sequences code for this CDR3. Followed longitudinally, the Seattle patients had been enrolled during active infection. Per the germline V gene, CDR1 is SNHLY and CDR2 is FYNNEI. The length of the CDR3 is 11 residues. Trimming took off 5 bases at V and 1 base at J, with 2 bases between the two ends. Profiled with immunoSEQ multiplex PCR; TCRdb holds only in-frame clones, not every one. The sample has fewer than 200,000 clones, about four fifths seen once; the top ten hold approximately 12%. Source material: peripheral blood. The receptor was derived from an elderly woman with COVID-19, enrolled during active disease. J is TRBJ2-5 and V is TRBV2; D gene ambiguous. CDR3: CASSLQETQYF. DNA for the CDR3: TGTGCCAGCAGTCTCCAAGAGACCCAGTACTTC.